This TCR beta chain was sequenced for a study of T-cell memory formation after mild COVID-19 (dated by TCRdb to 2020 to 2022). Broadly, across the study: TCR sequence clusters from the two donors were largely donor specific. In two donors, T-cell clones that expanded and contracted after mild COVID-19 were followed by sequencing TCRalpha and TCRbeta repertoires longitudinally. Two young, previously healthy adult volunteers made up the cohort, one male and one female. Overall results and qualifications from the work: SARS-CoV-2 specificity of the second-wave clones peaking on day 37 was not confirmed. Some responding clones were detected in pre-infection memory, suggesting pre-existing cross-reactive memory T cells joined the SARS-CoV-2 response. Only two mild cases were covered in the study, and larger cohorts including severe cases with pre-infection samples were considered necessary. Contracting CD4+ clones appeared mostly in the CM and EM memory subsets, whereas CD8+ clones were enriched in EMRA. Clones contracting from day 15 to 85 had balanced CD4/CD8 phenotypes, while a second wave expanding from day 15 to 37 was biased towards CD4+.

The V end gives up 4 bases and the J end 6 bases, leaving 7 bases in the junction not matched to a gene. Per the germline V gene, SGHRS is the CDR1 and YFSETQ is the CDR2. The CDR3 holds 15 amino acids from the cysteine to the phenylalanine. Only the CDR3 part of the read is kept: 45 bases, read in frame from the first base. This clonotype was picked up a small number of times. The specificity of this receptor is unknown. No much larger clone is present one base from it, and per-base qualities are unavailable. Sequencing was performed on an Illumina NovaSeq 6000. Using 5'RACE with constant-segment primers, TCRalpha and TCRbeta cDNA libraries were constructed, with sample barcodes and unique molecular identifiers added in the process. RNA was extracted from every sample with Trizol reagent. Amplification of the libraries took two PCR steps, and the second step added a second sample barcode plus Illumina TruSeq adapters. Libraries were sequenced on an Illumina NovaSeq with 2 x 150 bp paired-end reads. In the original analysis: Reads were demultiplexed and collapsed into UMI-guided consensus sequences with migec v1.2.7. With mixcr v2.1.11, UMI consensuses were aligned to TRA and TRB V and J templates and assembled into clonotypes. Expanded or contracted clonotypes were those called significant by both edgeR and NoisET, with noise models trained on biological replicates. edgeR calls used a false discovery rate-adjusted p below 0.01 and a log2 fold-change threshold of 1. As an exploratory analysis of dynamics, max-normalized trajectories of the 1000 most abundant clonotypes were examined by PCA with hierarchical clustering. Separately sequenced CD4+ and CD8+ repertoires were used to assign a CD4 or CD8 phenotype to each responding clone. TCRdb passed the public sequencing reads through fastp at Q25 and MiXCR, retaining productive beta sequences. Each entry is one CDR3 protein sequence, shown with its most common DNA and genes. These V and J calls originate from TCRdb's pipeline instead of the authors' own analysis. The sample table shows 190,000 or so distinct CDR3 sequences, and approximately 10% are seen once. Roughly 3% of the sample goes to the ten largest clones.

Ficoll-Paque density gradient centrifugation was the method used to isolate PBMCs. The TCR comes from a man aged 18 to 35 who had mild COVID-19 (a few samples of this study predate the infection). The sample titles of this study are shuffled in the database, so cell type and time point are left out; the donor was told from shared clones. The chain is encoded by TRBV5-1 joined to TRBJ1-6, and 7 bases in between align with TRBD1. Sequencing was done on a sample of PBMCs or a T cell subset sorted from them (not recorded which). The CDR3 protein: CASSPEGTVNSPLHF. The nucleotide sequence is TGCGCCAGCAGCCCGGAAGGGACAGTTAATTCACCCCTCCACTTT.